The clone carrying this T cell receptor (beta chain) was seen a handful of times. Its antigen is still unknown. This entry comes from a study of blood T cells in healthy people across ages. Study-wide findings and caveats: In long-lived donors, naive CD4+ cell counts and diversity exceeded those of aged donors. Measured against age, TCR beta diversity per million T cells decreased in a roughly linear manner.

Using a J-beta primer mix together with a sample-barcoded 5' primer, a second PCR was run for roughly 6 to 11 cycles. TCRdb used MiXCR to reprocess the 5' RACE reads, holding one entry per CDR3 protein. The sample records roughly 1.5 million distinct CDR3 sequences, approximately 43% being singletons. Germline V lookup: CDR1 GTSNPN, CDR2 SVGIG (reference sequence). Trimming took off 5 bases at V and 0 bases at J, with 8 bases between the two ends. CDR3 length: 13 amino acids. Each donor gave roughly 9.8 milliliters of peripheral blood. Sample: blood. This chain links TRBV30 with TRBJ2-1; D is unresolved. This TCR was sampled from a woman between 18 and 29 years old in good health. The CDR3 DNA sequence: TGTGCCTGGGGAAGAAGCTCCTACAATGAGCAGTTCTTC. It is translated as CAWGRSSYNEQFF. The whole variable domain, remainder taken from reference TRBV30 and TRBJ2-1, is SQTIHQWPATLVQPVGSPLSLECTVEGTSNPNLYWYRQAAGRGLQLLFYSVGIGQISSEVPQNLSASRPQDRQFILSSKKLLLSDSGFYLCAWGRSSYNEQFFGPGTRLTVL.